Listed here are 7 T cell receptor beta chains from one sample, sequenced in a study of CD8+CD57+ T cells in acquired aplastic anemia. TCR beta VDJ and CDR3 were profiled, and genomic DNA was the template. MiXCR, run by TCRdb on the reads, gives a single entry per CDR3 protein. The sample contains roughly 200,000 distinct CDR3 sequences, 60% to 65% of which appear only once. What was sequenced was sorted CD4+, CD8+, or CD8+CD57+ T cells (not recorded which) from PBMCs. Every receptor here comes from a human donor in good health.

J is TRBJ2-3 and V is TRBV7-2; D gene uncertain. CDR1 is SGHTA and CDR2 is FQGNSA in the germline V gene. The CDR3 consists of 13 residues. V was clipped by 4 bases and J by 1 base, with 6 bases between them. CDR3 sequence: CASSWARTDTQYF. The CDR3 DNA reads TGTGCCAGCAGCTGGGCGCGCACAGATACGCAGTATTTT.

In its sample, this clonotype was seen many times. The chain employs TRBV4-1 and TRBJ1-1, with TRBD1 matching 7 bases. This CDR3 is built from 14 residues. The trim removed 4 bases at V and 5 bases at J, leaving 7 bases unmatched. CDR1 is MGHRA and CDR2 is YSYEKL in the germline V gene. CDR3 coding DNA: TGCGCCAGCAGCCTTAGACAGGGAGGGACTGAAGCTTTCTTT. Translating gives CASSLRQGGTEAFF.

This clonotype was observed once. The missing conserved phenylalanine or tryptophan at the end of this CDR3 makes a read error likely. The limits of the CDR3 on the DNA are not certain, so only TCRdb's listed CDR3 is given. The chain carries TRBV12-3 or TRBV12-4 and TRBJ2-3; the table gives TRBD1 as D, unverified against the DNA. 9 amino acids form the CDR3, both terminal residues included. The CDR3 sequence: CASSFPPGV.

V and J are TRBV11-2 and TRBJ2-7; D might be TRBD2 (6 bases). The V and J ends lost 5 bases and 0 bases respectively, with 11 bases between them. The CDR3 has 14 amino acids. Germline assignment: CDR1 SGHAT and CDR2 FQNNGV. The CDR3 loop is CASSTRDSSYEQYF. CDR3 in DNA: TGTGCCAGCAGCACGAGGGACTCCTCCTACGAGCAGTACTTC.

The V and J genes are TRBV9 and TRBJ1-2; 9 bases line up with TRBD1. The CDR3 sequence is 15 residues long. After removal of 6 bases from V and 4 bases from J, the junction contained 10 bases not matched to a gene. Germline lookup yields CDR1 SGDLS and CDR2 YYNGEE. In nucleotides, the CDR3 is TGTGCCAGCAACGACCTGGGACAGGGTGGCTATGGCTACACCTTC. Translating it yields CASNDLGQGGYGYTF.

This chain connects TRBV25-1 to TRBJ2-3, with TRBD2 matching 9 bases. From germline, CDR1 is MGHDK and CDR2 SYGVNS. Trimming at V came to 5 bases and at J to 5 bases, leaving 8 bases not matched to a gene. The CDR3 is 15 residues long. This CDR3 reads CASSPIRGGGDTQYF. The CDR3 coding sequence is TGTGCCAGCAGTCCAATCCGCGGGGGGGGAGATACGCAGTATTTT.

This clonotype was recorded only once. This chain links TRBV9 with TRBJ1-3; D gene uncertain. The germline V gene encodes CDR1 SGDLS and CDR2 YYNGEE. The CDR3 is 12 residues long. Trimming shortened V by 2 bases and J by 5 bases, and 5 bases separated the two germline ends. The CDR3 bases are TGTGCCAGCAGCGTCGATCGAAACACCATATATTTT. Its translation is CASSVDRNTIYF.